A selection of T cell receptor beta chains follows, all from one sample in a study of T cells in localized non-small cell lung cancer. Method: immunoSEQ multiplex PCR; TCRdb's copy keeps in-frame clones and lacks some. The sample carries nearly 40,000 clones, around 87% recorded once. Sequenced material: peripheral blood, taken before any cancer treatment. The receptors shown here come from a man aged 18-55 years with stage I lung adenocarcinoma. CDR3s include the opening cysteine and the closing phenylalanine or tryptophan. The D gene is left open where the match is weak. Only some rows state a clone size, as once, few, many or a class for expanded clones.

size	D	J	V	CDR3	DNA
-	TRBD1	TRBJ2-5	TRBV4-2	CASSQQGPMTGVGTQYF	TGTGCCAGCAGCCAACAAGGCCCGATGACAGGGGTTGGGACCCAGTACTTC
once	-	TRBJ2-1	TRBV5-4	CASSLDPGGNEQFF	TGTGCCAGCAGCTTGGACCCCGGAGGTAATGAGCAGTTCTTC
-	TRBD1	TRBJ2-1	TRBV11-3	CASSHYTGTGYNEQFF	TGTGCCAGCAGCCATTACACCGGGACAGGGTACAATGAGCAGTTCTTC
-	-	TRBJ2-3	TRBV4-3	CASSQGLGSTDTQYF	TGCGCCAGCAGCCAAGGCCTGGGGAGCACAGATACGCAGTATTTT
-	-	TRBJ2-1	TRBV5-4	CASSFRGSSYNEQFF	TGTGCCAGCAGCTTTAGGGGGAGCTCCTACAATGAGCAGTTCTTC
-	-	TRBJ1-2	TRBV5-6	CASYHSRETFNYGYTF	TGTGCCAGCTACCATTCCAGGGAAACCTTTAACTATGGCTACACCTTC
-	TRBD2	TRBJ2-7	TRBV4-1	CASSQANSGGASYEQYF	TGCGCCAGCAGCCAGGCCAATAGCGGGGGGGCCTCCTACGAGCAGTACTTC
-	-	TRBJ2-7	TRBV5-6	CASSLTGPEQYF	TGTGCCAGCAGCTTGACAGGCCCCGAGCAGTACTTC
-	-	TRBJ2-3	TRBV27	CASSHRDTQYF	TGTGCCAGCAGTCACCGAGATACGCAGTATTTT
-	TRBD1	TRBJ1-1	TRBV4-3	CASSQDNPGGYTEAFF	TGCGCCAGCAGCCAAGATAACCCAGGGGGCTACACTGAAGCTTTCTTT
-	-	TRBJ2-3	TRBV7-2	CASTEVFGTDTQYF	TGTGCCAGCACTGAGGTTTTTGGCACAGATACGCAGTATTTT
-	TRBD2	TRBJ2-3	TRBV10-3	CAISEGSTSGRTDTQYF	TGTGCCATCAGTGAGGGGAGCACTAGCGGACGCACAGATACGCAGTATTTT
medium-sized	-	TRBJ1-6	TRBV7-2	CASRSQSSPLHF	TGTGCCAGCAGGTCCCAGAGTTCACCCCTCCACTTT
-	TRBD1	TRBJ2-7	TRBV28	CASSSIDPRTGGSYEQYF	TGTGCCAGCAGTTCGATAGACCCTCGGACAGGGGGCTCCTACGAGCAGTACTTC
-	-	TRBJ1-2	TRBV4-3	CASSQEAQVNNYGYTF	TGCGCCAGCAGCCAAGAGGCACAGGTTAATAACTATGGCTACACCTTC
-	-	TRBJ1-1	TRBV5-3	CARSWDGENTEAFF	TGTGCCAGAAGCTGGGACGGAGAGAACACTGAAGCTTTCTTT
-	TRBD1	TRBJ2-7	TRBV28	CASSRGQGRTYEQYF	TGTGCCAGCAGCCGGGGACAGGGCCGAACCTACGAGCAGTACTTC
-	-	TRBJ1-2	TRBV2	CARAATDRSEGGYTF	TGTGCCAGGGCCGCGACAGACCGTTCTGAGGGGGGCTACACCTTC